The text below deals with one T cell receptor (beta chain). The target antigen is unknown. These data originate in a study of blood T cells in healthy people across ages. Study-wide findings and caveats: Per million T cells, TCR beta diversity dropped about linearly as age rose. There were more naive CD4+ cells and higher diversity in long-lived donors than in aged donors. Unsorted PBMC input precluded a conclusive naive versus antigen-experienced comparison.

Sample-barcoded 5' priming and a J-beta primer mix drove a second PCR of roughly 7 to 11 cycles. TCRdb passed the 5' RACE reads through MiXCR, listing each CDR3 protein once. Among about 1.4 million distinct CDR3 sequences, approximately 59% were seen once, and the ten largest hold 5% to 7%. Sequenced material: blood. This TCR derives from a man younger than 35 in good health.

The CDR3 region has the DNA TGTGCCAGCAGCCCACAGGACAGGGCCCTTTGGTACGAGCAGTACTTC. This gives the protein CASSPQDRALWYEQYF. J is TRBJ2-7 and V is TRBV7-6; TRBD1 matches at 8 bases. The CDR3 contains 16 residues. The trim removed 5 bases at V and 4 bases at J, leaving 13 bases unmatched. CDR1 is SGHVS and CDR2 is FNYEAQ in the germline V gene.